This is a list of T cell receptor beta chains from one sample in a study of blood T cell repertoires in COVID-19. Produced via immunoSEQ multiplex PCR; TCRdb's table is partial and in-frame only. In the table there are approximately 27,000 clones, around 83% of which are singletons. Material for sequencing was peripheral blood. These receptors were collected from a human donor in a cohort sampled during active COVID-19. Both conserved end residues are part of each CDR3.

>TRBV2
CASSVSSGVETQYF
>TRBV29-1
CSVVAGIFTGELFF
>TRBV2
CASSETRTGVRTEAFF
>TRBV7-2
CASSLFSNRFLNYGYTF
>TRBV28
CASSLLRAGQAPYEQYF
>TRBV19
CASGAGVTYEQYF
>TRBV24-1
CATSDSRGGVSHGYTF
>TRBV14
CASSQDLTGANVLTF
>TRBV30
CAWTTVNTGELFF
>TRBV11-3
CASSLGNQGYEQYF
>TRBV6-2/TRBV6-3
CASSYSPGSGKKTDTQYF
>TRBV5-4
CASSLMKTRGTEAFF
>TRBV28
CASSSGQGNVDTQYF